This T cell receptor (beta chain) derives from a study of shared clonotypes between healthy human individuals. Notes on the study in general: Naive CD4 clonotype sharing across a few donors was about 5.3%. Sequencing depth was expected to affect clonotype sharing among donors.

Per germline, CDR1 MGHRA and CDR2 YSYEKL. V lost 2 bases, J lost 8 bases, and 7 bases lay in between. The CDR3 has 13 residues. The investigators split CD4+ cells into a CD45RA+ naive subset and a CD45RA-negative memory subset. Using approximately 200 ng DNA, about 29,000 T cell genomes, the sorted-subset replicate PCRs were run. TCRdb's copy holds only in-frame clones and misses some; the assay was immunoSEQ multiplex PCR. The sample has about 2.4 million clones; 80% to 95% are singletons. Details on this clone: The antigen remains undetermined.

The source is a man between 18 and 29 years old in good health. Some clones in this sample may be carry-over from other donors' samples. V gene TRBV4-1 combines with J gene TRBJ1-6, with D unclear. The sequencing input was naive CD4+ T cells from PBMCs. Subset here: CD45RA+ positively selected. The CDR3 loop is CASSQKADSPLHF. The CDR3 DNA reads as TGCGCCAGCAGCCAAAAGGCGGATTCACCCCTCCACTTT.